This is a list of T cell receptor beta chains from one sample in a study of blood T cells in healthy people across ages. Each CDR3 protein is one row after TCRdb ran MiXCR on the 5' RACE reads. The sample has 600,000 or so distinct CDR3 sequences, under 30% seen once. Source material: blood. Receptors were obtained from a woman of 80 years or more in good health. Each CDR3 is given with its conserved first and last residue. A D gene is named only where the DNA matches it firmly. Size is omitted from some rows. Given values are once, few, many or a class for expanded clones.

v_gene: TRBV4-3; abundance: few; j_gene: TRBJ1-1; d_gene: -; CDR3aa: CASSQDLGGKQIEAFF; CDR3nt: TGCGCCAGCAGCCAAGATCTAGGGGGAAAACAGATTGAAGCTTTCTTT
v_gene: TRBV20-1; abundance: many; j_gene: TRBJ1-5; d_gene: -; CDR3aa: CSARMTSDQPQHF; CDR3nt: TGCAGTGCTAGAATGACTAGCGATCAGCCCCAGCATTTT
v_gene: TRBV28; abundance: -; j_gene: TRBJ1-2; d_gene: TRBD1; CDR3aa: CASRGQTVYGYTF; CDR3nt: TGTGCCAGCAGGGGACAGACAGTCTATGGCTACACCTTC
v_gene: TRBV3-1; abundance: many; j_gene: TRBJ2-3; d_gene: TRBD2; CDR3aa: CASSQPTSRDTQYF; CDR3nt: TGTGCCAGCAGCCAGCCGACTAGCAGAGATACGCAGTATTTT
v_gene: TRBV4-2; abundance: many; j_gene: TRBJ2-1; d_gene: TRBD2; CDR3aa: CASSQASGGLTYNEQFF; CDR3nt: TGTGCCAGCAGCCAAGCTAGCGGGGGCCTGACCTACAATGAGCAGTTCTTC
v_gene: TRBV15; abundance: many; j_gene: TRBJ2-7; d_gene: -; CDR3aa: CATSKFYEQYF; CDR3nt: TGTGCCACCAGCAAATTCTACGAGCAGTACTTC
v_gene: TRBV29-1; abundance: -; j_gene: TRBJ2-5; d_gene: TRBD2; CDR3aa: CSVESWTSGNQETQYF; CDR3nt: TGCAGCGTTGAATCTTGGACTAGCGGGAACCAAGAGACCCAGTACTTC
v_gene: TRBV7-2; abundance: many; j_gene: TRBJ2-7; d_gene: -; CDR3aa: CASSLVGGGAGEQYF; CDR3nt: TGTGCCAGCAGCTTAGTTGGGGGGGGGGCCGGGGAGCAGTACTTC
v_gene: TRBV30; abundance: few; j_gene: TRBJ2-7; d_gene: -; CDR3aa: CAWSPKWQWGEQYF; CDR3nt: TGTGCCTGGAGTCCGAAATGGCAGTGGGGCGAGCAGTACTTC
v_gene: TRBV5-1; abundance: many; j_gene: TRBJ1-5; d_gene: TRBD1; CDR3aa: CASSLGVGGEQPQHF; CDR3nt: TGCGCCAGCAGCTTGGGGGTAGGGGGCGAACAGCCCCAGCATTTT
v_gene: TRBV12-3/TRBV12-4; abundance: -; j_gene: TRBJ2-3; d_gene: TRBD2; CDR3aa: CASSLGERGGADTQYF; CDR3nt: TGTGCCAGCAGCTTGGGAGAGCGGGGGGGCGCAGATACGCAGTATTTT
v_gene: TRBV7-6; abundance: many; j_gene: TRBJ2-1; d_gene: -; CDR3aa: CASSLVGAREQFF; CDR3nt: TGTGCCAGCAGCTTAGTAGGGGCAAGGGAGCAGTTCTTC
v_gene: TRBV18; abundance: few; j_gene: TRBJ1-5; d_gene: -; CDR3aa: CASSPVGGSPTNQPQHF; CDR3nt: TGTGCCAGCTCACCCGTCGGGGGCTCCCCCACAAATCAGCCCCAGCATTTT
v_gene: TRBV10-3; abundance: -; j_gene: TRBJ1-5; d_gene: TRBD1; CDR3aa: CAIRSDRGNQPQHF; CDR3nt: TGTGCCATCAGATCTGACAGGGGCAATCAGCCCCAGCATTTT
v_gene: TRBV24-1; abundance: -; j_gene: TRBJ2-7; d_gene: TRBD1; CDR3aa: CATSDLTTGRQYF; CDR3nt: TGTGCCACCAGTGATTTGACGACAGGGCGGCAGTACTTC
v_gene: TRBV7-9; abundance: few; j_gene: TRBJ1-3; d_gene: TRBD1; CDR3aa: CASSSQGGSGNTIYF; CDR3nt: TGTGCCAGCAGCTCACAGGGGGGATCTGGAAACACCATATATTTT
v_gene: TRBV7-9; abundance: many; j_gene: TRBJ2-7; d_gene: -; CDR3aa: CASSPGGAPYEQYF; CDR3nt: TGTGCCAGCAGCCCCGGGGGAGCCCCCTACGAGCAGTACTTC
v_gene: TRBV20-1; abundance: -; j_gene: TRBJ1-2; d_gene: TRBD1; CDR3aa: CSARHGTDNYGYTF; CDR3nt: TGCAGTGCTAGACACGGGACAGATAACTATGGCTACACCTTC
v_gene: TRBV4-2; abundance: many; j_gene: TRBJ2-3; d_gene: -; CDR3aa: CASSQTRLSTDTQYF; CDR3nt: TGTGCCAGCAGCCAAACTCGCCTCAGCACAGATACGCAGTATTTT
v_gene: TRBV20-1; abundance: many; j_gene: TRBJ2-1; d_gene: TRBD2; CDR3aa: CSARIAGGYNEQFF; CDR3nt: TGCAGTGCTAGAATAGCGGGGGGATACAATGAGCAGTTCTTC
v_gene: TRBV11-2; abundance: many; j_gene: TRBJ2-5; d_gene: -; CDR3aa: CASSLEGGETQYF; CDR3nt: TGTGCCAGCAGCTTAGAGGGGGGAGAGACCCAGTACTTC
v_gene: TRBV29-1; abundance: many; j_gene: TRBJ2-7; d_gene: -; CDR3aa: CSVEDREQYF; CDR3nt: TGCAGCGTTGAAGATCGCGAGCAGTACTTC